This TCR beta chain was found in a study of CXCR3-negative and CXCR3-positive naive CD8 T cells. The CDR3 sequence is 17 residues long. Germline V gene data show CDR1 as PRHDT and CDR2 as FYEKMQ (reference sequence). Study results and limitations: Naive subsets did not differ in surface CD5, and the authors estimated TCR strength using properties of the TRB CDR3. Comparison of naive cells showed more hydrophobic TRB CDR3s in CXCR3-positive than in CXCR3-negative naive cells.

A CD45RO-CCR7+CD27+CD95- phenotype identified naive CD8+ T cells. Researchers prepared the TRB cDNA libraries using 5' RACE with UMI labels. TCRdb re-called the 5' RACE reads, yielding one record per CDR3 amino acid sequence without DNA. The listing contains around 140,000 distinct CDR3 sequences. As concerns this clonotype: Its antigen remains unidentified.

The rearrangement links TRBV13 to TRBJ2-6; the TRBD1 assignment by TCRdb is unverifiable without DNA. What was sequenced was naive CXCR3+ CD8+ T cells from blood. Subset here: CD45RO-CCR7+CD27+CD95- naive CD8+ T cells expressing CXCR3 (TNR3+). The origin of this receptor is a human donor in good health. Some clones in this sample may be carry-over from other donors' samples. CDR3 amino acids: CASSYAGQGDGANVLTF.